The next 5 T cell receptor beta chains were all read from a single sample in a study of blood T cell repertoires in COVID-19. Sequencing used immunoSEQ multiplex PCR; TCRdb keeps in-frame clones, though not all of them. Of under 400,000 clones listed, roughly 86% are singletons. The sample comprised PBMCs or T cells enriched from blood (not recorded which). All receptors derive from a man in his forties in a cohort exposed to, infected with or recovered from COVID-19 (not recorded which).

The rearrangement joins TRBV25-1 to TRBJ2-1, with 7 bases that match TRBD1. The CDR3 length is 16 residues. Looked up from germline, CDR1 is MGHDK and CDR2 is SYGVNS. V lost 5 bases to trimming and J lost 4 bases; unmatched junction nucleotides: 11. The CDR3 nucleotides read TGTGCCAGCAGTCCCTTCGGGACAGAGTCATACAATGAGCAGTTCTTC. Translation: CASSPFGTESYNEQFF. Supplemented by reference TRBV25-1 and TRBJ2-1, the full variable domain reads EADIYQTPRYLVIGTGKKITLECSQTMGHDKMYWYQQDPGMELHLIHYSYGVNSTEKGDLSSESTVSRIRTEHFPLTLESARPSHTSQYLCASSPFGTESYNEQFFGPGTRLTVL.

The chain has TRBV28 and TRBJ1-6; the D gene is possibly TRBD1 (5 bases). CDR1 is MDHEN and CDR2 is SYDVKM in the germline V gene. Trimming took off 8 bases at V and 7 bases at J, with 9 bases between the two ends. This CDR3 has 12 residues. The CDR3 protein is CASHRPNSPLHF. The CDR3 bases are TGTGCCAGCCACAGGCCCAATTCACCCCTCCACTTT.

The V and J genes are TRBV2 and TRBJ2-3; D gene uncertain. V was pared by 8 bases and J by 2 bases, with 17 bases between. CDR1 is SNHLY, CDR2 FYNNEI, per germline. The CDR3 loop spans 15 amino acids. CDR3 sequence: CASSLGRPNTDTQYF. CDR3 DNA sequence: TGTGCCAGCTCCCTTGGCAGGCCTAACACAGATACGCAGTATTTT.

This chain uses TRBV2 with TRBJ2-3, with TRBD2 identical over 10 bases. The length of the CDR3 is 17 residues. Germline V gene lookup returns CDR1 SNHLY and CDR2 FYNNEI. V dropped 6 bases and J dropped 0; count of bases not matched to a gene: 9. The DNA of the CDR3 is TGTGCCAGCAGCCCCGGGACTAGCGTCTTTAGCACAGATACGCAGTATTTT. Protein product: CASSPGTSVFSTDTQYF.

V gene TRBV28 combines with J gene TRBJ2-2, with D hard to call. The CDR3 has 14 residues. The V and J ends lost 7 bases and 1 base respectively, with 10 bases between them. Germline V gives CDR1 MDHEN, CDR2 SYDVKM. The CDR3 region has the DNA TGTGCCAGCAATGCGCCGGGGAACACCGGGGAGCTGTTTTTT. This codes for CASNAPGNTGELFF.